This passage covers 13 T cell receptor beta chains from one sample sequenced in a study of T cells in tumors after PD-1 blockade. Method: immunoSEQ multiplex PCR; TCRdb's copy keeps in-frame clones and lacks some. The sample includes about 59,000 clones, 80% seen only once; the top ten take around an eighth. The source was PBMCs, collected before anti-PD-1 treatment. The receptors shown here come from a human donor with basal cell carcinoma.

The chain couples TRBV2 to TRBJ2-2; possible D gene TRBD2, 6 bases. The V and J ends lost 6 bases and 4 bases respectively, with 12 bases between them. The CDR3 runs 14 residues. The germline V gene has CDR1 SNHLY and CDR2 FYNNEI. The CDR3, as DNA: TGTGCCAGCAGGGGGGACTTGAGCACCGGGGAGCTGTTTTTT. Translated, it gives CASRGDLSTGELFF.

The chain recombines TRBV29-1 with TRBJ2-7; D is perhaps TRBD2 (5 bases). The CDR3 is made up of 13 amino acids. Between the trimmed V and J ends, which lost 1 base and 5 bases, there was a span of 12 bases. CDR1 and CDR2 from the germline V gene are SQVTM and ANQGSEA. CDR3: CSVEGGNTDEQYF. As DNA, the CDR3 is TGCAGCGTTGAAGGAGGGAACACGGACGAGCAGTACTTC.

V usage is TRBV29-1 and J usage is TRBJ2-2; tentatively, D is TRBD1 (5 bases). Germline V gene sequence: CDR1 SQVTM, CDR2 ANQGSEA. The CDR3 consists of 12 residues. The V gene lost 4 bases and the J gene lost 5 bases, with 8 bases spanning the gap. The CDR3 DNA follows: TGCAGCGTTGTCCCAGGGACCGGGGAGCTGTTTTTT. Residues: CSVVPGTGELFF.

This clone was seen a few times. The CDR3 DNA sequence: TGTGCCAGCAGCTCAACCTACAGGGAGCAAAACACAGATACGCAGTATTTT. It translates to CASSSTYREQNTDTQYF. The genes are TRBV7-8 and TRBJ2-3; D may be TRBD1 (6 bases). CDR1 and CDR2 (germline): SGHVS, FQNEAQ. Trimming took 4 bases from V and 2 from J, leaving 19 bases between them. The CDR3 length is 17 residues. The variable domain in full, completed from reference TRBV7-8 and TRBJ2-3, reads GAGVSQSPRYKVAKRGQDVALRCDPISGHVSLFWYQQALGQGPEFLTYFQNEAQLDKSGLPSDRFFAERPEGSVSTLKIQRTQQEDSAVYLCASSSTYREQNTDTQYFGPGTRLTVL.

This clone appeared once. The chain recombines TRBV6-5 with TRBJ1-5; D gene unclear. CDR1 is MNHEY, CDR2 SVGAGI, per germline. This CDR3 has 13 amino acids. Trimming left V 5 bases short and J 7 bases short, with 12 bases between. This CDR3 is CASSPTSVQPQHF. CDR3 sequence (DNA): TGTGCCAGCAGTCCAACCAGTGTCCAGCCCCAGCATTTT.

J is TRBJ1-2 and V is TRBV12-5; possibly TRBD1 for D (5 bases). The V gene's germline CDR1 is LGHNT and CDR2 FRNRAP. The V gene lost 5 bases and the J gene lost 7 bases, with 26 bases spanning the gap. There are 17 residues in the CDR3. CDR3 region: CASGVPGLKLIGGGYTF. DNA of the CDR3: TGTGCTAGTGGTGTCCCGGGACTCAAGCTAATTGGTGGTGGCTACACCTTC.

V usage is TRBV27 and J usage is TRBJ2-7; 12 bases match TRBD2. The CDR3 is made up of 15 amino acids. Germline lookup yields CDR1 MNHEY and CDR2 SMNVEV (reference sequence). V shed 5 bases, J shed 3 bases, and the junction held 5 bases outside the gene matches. The CDR3 loop reads CASSRTSGGIYEQYF. Here the CDR3 DNA reads TGTGCCAGCAGTCGAACTAGCGGGGGGATCTACGAGCAGTACTTC.

V and J are TRBV11-3 and TRBJ2-1; 9 bases fit TRBD1. CDR1 is SGHNT, CDR2 YENEEA, per germline. With V trimmed by 5 bases and J by 9 bases, 8 bases remained unmatched. The CDR3 consists of 14 residues. This CDR3 is CASSPRTGAGEQFF. CDR3 bases: TGTGCCAGCAGCCCGCGGACAGGGGCAGGTGAGCAGTTCTTC.

This clone appeared a few times. V is TRBV10-3 and J is TRBJ2-1; D not resolved. The CDR3 loop spans 14 amino acids. V lost 0 bases to trimming and J lost 9 bases, with 12 bases between them. The germline CDR1 and CDR2 sequences are ENHRY and SYGVKD. CDR3 sequence: CAISESPDAPEQFF. In nucleotides, the CDR3 is TGTGCCATCAGTGAGTCCCCGGATGCCCCTGAGCAGTTCTTC.

This clone was seen a few times. The genes are TRBV5-1 and TRBJ1-2, with TRBD1 identical over 7 bases. Germline-derived CDR1 and CDR2 are SGHRS and YFSETQ. Unmatched junction bases numbered 3, after V lost 0 bases and J lost 7 bases. The CDR3 spans 13 residues. Written as DNA, the CDR3 is TGCGCCAGCAGCTTGGGGACAGGCGGTGGCTACACCTTC. Residues: CASSLGTGGGYTF.

This rearrangement joins TRBV9 to TRBJ2-2; 7 nucleotides line up with TRBD1. Losses at the gene ends were 3 bases for V and 5 bases for J; bases not matched to a gene: 4. This CDR3 contains 14 residues. Looked up from germline, CDR1 is SGDLS and CDR2 is YYNGEE. The CDR3 DNA is TGTGCCAGCAGCGCGAGGGGGCAAACCGGGGAGCTGTTTTTT. This gives the protein CASSARGQTGELFF.

J is TRBJ2-1 and V is TRBV4-1; TRBD1 matches at 9 bases. Unmatched junction bases numbered 8, after V lost 1 base and J lost 7 bases. The CDR3 runs 16 residues. Germline V gene data show CDR1 as MGHRA and CDR2 as YSYEKL. CDR3 coding DNA: TGCGCCAGCAGCCAAGCCGGGACAGGGATGGGGAATGAGCAGTTCTTC. Translation gives CASSQAGTGMGNEQFF.

This clone was recorded only once. This chain joins TRBV25-1 and TRBJ1-1; D is uncertain. The CDR3 extends over 15 amino acids. V was clipped by 1 base and J by 1 base, with 10 bases between them. Germline V gene sequence: CDR1 MGHDK, CDR2 SYGVNS. The CDR3 region has the DNA TGTGCCAGCAGTGAATTGGGCAGAACGAACACTGAAGCTTTCTTT. Protein product: CASSELGRTNTEAFF.